Following are 7 T cell receptor beta chains from one sample sequenced in a study of T-cell reconstitution after alpha-beta-depleted transplantation in children. The TCRbeta library was prepared with unique molecular identifiers. One entry per CDR3 protein results from TCRdb running MiXCR on the PCR reads. The table lists around 200,000 distinct CDR3 sequences, approximately 10% of them singletons. Sequenced here: PBMCs, sampled before TCRalphabeta/CD19-depleted stem cell transplant. Receptor source: a child younger than two with acute myeloid leukemia, due to receive a stem cell transplant.

This clonotype was detected ten times or more. This sequence joins TRBV19 and TRBJ1-5, with TRBD1 matching over 7 bases. Germline lookup yields CDR1 LNHDA and CDR2 SQIVND (reference sequence). Trimming removed 6 bases from V and 4 bases from J; junction bases left unmatched: 9. This CDR3 spans 15 amino acids. CDR3 region: CASSPPGTANQPQHF. In DNA, the CDR3 is TGTGCCAGTAGCCCGCCGGGGACAGCAAATCAGCCCCAGCATTTT.

The chain is built from TRBV11-3 and TRBJ2-1; D is unresolved. CDR1 and CDR2 (germline): SGHNT, YENEEA. Trimming left V 1 base short and J 6 bases short, with 7 bases between. CDR3 size: 13 residues. In DNA, the CDR3 is TGTGCCAGCAGCTTAGTAGACCTCAATGAGCAGTTCTTC. It codes for CASSLVDLNEQFF.

Worth noting for this clonotype: A much larger clone lies one base from this, so it may be a read error. This chain uses TRBV12-3 or TRBV12-4 with TRBJ2-3; maybe TRBD1 (6 bases). The CDR3 loop spans 18 amino acids. The CDR3 loop reads CACSLAPGGFTSTDTQYF. The DNA of the CDR3 is TGTGCCTGCAGTTTAGCCCCTGGGGGCTTTACTAGCACAGATACGCAGTATTTT.

This clonotype appeared many times. The rearrangement uses TRBV5-1 and TRBJ2-7; the D gene is possibly TRBD1 (5 bases). This CDR3 comprises 14 residues. Germline CDR1 SGHRS, CDR2 YFSETQ. Between the trimmed V and J ends, which lost 0 bases and 2 bases, there was a span of 9 bases. CDR3 sequence: CASSLDRNAYEQYF. The CDR3 DNA reads as TGCGCCAGCAGCTTGGACAGGAATGCCTACGAGCAGTACTTC. The whole variable domain, filled in from reference TRBV5-1 and TRBJ2-7, reads KAGVTQTPRYLIKTRGQQVTLSCSPISGHRSVSWYQQTPGQGLQFLFEYFSETQRNKGNFPGRFSGRQFSNSRSEMNVSTLELGDSALYLCASSLDRNAYEQYFGPGTRLTVT.

This clonotype was seen at least ten times. The chain couples TRBV7-7 to TRBJ2-2, with 10 bases identical to TRBD2. Trimming took 5 bases from V and 6 from J; bases not matched to a gene: 18. Germline V CDR1 and CDR2: SSHAT, FNYEAQ (reference sequence). The CDR3 contains 19 residues. The CDR3 protein is CASSKSPKGLAAPAGELFF. CDR3 sequence (DNA): TGTGCCAGCAGCAAATCCCCTAAAGGACTAGCGGCCCCCGCCGGGGAGCTGTTTTTT.

In its sample, this clonotype was seen a few times. This chain connects TRBV28 to TRBJ2-7, with D possibly matching TRBD1 (5 bases). Per germline, CDR1 MDHEN and CDR2 SYDVKM. With 7 bases removed from V and 3 bases from J, the gap between germline ends came to 16 bases. This CDR3 comprises 14 residues. Written as DNA, the CDR3 is TGTGCCAGCAAGGGAACAGGATTAAGCTACGAGCAGTACTTC. Residues: CASKGTGLSYEQYF.

The rearrangement joins TRBV11-3 to TRBJ1-2; D uncertain. V shed 6 bases and J shed 6 bases, with 14 bases lying between them. Germline lookup yields CDR1 SGHNT and CDR2 YENEEA. This CDR3 is built from 13 residues. This CDR3 is CASSFRTGNGYTF. The CDR3, as DNA: TGTGCCAGCAGTTTTAGAACCGGGAATGGCTACACCTTC.